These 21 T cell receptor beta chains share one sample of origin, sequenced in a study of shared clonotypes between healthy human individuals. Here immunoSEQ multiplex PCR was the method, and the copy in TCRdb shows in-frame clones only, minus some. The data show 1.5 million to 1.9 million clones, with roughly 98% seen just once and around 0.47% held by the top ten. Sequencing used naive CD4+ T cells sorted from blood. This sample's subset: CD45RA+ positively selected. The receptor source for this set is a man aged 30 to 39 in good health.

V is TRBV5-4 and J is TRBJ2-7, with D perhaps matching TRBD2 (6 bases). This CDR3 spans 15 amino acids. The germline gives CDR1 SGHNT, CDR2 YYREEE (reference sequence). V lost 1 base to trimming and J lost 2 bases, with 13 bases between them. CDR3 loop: CASSLHGGTTYEQYF. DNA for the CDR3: TGTGCCAGCAGCTTGCACGGGGGAACAACCTACGAGCAGTACTTC.

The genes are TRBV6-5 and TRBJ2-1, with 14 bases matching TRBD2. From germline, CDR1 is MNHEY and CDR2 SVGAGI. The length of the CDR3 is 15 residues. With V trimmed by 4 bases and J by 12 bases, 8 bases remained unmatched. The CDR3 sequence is CASSSPGLAGVGQFF. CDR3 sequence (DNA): TGTGCCAGCAGTTCTCCGGGACTAGCGGGAGTTGGGCAGTTCTTC.

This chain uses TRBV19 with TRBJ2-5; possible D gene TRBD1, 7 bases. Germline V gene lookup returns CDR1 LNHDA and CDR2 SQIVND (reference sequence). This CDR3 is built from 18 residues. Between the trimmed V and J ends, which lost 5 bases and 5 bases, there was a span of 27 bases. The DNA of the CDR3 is TGTGCCAGTAGTCCCTGGGGGGCAGGGGGTAATTTTTTGGAGACCCAGTACTTC. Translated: CASSPWGAGGNFLETQYF.

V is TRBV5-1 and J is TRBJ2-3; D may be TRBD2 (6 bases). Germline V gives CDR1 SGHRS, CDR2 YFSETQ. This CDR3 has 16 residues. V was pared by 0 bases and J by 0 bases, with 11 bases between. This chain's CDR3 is CASSLGAGFSTDTQYF. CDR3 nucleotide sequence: TGCGCCAGCAGCTTGGGAGCGGGCTTTAGCACAGATACGCAGTATTTT.

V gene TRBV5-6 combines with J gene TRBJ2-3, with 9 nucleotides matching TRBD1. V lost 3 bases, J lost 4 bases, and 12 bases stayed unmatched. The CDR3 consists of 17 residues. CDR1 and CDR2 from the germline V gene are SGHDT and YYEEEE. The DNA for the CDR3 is TGTGCCAGCAGCTCCCCCGGTGGGACAGGGTACGCAGATACGCAGTATTTT. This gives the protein CASSSPGGTGYADTQYF.

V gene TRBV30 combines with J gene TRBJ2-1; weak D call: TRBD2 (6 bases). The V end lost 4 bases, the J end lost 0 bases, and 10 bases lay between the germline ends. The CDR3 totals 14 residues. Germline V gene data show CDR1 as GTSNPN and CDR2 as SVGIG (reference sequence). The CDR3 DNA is TGTGCCTGGACGCGGGGAAGCTCCTACAATGAGCAGTTCTTC. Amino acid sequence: CAWTRGSSYNEQFF. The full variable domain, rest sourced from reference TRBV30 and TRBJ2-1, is SQTIHQWPATLVQPVGSPLSLECTVEGTSNPNLYWYRQAAGRGLQLLFYSVGIGQISSEVPQNLSASRPQDRQFILSSKKLLLSDSGFYLCAWTRGSSYNEQFFGPGTRLTVL.

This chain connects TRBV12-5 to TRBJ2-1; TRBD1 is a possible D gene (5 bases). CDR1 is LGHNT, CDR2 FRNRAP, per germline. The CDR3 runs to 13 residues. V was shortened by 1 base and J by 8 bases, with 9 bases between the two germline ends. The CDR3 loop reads CASGLDQGHEQFF. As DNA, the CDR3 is TGTGCTAGTGGTTTGGACCAGGGTCATGAGCAGTTCTTC.

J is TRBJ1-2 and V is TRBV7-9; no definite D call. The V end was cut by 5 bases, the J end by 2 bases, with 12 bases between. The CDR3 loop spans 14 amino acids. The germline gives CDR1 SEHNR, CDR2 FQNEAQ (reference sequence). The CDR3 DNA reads TGTGCCAGCAGCACAGATCTTTTCAACTATGGCTACACCTTC. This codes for CASSTDLFNYGYTF.

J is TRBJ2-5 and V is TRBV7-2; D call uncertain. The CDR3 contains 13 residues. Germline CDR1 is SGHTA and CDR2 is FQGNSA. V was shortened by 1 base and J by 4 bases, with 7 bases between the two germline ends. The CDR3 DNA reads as TGTGCCAGCAGCTTAGTGGCGGTAGAGACCCAGTACTTC. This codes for CASSLVAVETQYF.

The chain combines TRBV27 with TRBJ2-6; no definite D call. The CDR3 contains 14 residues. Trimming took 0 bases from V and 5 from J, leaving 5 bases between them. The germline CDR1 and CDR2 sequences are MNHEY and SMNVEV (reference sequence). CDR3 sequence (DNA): TGTGCCAGCAGTTTATCTGAGCGGGCCAACGTCCTGACTTTC. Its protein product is CASSLSERANVLTF.

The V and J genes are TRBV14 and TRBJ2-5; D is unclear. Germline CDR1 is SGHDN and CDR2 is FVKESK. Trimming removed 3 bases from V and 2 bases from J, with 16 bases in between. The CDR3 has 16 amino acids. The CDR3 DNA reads TGTGCCAGCAGCCAGCGCCGGCAGTTGGGGCAAGAGACCCAGTACTTC. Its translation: CASSQRRQLGQETQYF.

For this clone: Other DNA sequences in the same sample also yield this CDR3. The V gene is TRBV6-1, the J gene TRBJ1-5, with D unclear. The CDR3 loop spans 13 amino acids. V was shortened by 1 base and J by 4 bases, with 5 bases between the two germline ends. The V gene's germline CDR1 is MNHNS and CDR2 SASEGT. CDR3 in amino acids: CASSEGSNQPQHF. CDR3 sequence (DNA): TGTGCCAGCAGTGAAGGAAGTAATCAGCCCCAGCATTTT.

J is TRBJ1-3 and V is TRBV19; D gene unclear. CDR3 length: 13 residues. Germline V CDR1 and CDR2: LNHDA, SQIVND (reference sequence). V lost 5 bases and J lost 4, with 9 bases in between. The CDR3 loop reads CASSPGLGNTIYF. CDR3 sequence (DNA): TGTGCCAGTAGTCCCGGCCTAGGAAACACCATATATTTT. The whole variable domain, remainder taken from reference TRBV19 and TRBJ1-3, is DGGITQSPKYLFRKEGQNVTLSCEQNLNHDAMYWYRQDPGQGLRLIYYSQIVNDFQKGDIAEGYSVSREKKESFPLTVTSAQKNPTAFYLCASSPGLGNTIYFGEGSWLTVV.

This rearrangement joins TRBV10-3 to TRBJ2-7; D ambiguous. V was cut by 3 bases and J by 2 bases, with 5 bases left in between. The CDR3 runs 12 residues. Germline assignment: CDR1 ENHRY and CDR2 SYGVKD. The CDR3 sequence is CAISERTYEQYF. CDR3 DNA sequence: TGTGCCATCAGTGAACGGACCTACGAGCAGTACTTC.

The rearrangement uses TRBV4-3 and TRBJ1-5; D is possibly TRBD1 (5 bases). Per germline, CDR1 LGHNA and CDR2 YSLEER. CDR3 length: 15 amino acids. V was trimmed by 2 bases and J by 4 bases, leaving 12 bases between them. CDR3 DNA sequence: TGCGCCAGCAGCCAATTCGGGGACGCGAATCAGCCCCAGCATTTT. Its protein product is CASSQFGDANQPQHF.

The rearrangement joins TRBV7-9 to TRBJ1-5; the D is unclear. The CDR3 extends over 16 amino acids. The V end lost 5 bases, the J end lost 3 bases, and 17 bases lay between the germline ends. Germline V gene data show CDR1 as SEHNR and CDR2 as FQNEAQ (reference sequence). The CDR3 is CASSPLEGFNNQPQHF. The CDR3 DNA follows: TGTGCCAGCAGCCCCTTGGAAGGGTTTAACAATCAGCCCCAGCATTTT.

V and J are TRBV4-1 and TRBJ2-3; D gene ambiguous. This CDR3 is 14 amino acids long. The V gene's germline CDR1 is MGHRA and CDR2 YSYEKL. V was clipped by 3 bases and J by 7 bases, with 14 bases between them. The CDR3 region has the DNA TGCGCCAGCAGCCACCCACCGGTGAGCCATACGCAGTATTTT. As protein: CASSHPPVSHTQYF.

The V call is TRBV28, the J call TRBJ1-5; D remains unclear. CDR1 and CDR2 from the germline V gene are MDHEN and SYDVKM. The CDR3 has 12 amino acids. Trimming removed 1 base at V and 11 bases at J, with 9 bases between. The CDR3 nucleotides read TGTGCCAGCAGTTTATTCGGTACGACCCAGCATTTT. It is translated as CASSLFGTTQHF.

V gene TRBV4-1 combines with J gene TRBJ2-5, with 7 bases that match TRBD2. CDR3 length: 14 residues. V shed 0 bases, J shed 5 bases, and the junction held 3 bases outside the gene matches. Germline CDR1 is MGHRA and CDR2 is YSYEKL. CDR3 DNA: TGCGCCAGCAGCCAAGAGCGGGAGTGGGAGACCCAGTACTTC. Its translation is CASSQEREWETQYF.

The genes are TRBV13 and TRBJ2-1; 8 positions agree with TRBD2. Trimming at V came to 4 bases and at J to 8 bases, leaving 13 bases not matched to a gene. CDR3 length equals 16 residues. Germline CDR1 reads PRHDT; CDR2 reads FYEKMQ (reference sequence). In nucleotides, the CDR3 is TGTGCCAGCAGCTCCCCGGCGGGACTAGAGTTAGATGAGCAGTTCTTC. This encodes CASSSPAGLELDEQFF.

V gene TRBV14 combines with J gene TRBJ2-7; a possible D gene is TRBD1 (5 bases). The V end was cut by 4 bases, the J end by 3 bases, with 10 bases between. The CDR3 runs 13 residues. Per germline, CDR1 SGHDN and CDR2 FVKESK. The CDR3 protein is CASSPRVYYEQYF. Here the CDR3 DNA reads TGTGCCAGCAGCCCCAGGGTATACTACGAGCAGTACTTC.